The 25 T cell receptor beta chains below all came from one sample that was sequenced in a study of T cell repertoires in cytomegalovirus infection. Each CDR3 protein gets one entry after TCRdb re-called the reads with MiXCR. The table shows 680,000 or so distinct CDR3 sequences, with roughly 36% occurring only once. Source material: PBMCs. The receptors stem from a human donor in good health (CMV status not recorded). Some clones in this sample may be carry-over from other donors' samples.

This clonotype was observed many times. The chain links TRBV7-6 to TRBJ2-7; TRBD1 matches at 9 bases. The CDR3 runs to 14 residues. Germline CDR1 is SGHVS and CDR2 is FNYEAQ. Unmatched junction bases numbered 5, after V lost 5 bases and J lost 3 bases. CDR3 bases: TGTGCCAGCAGCCCGGGGGACAGGGACTACGAGCAGTACTTC. Protein: CASSPGDRDYEQYF.

The chain links TRBV6-6 to TRBJ2-1, with TRBD2 matching 13 bases. Trimming removed 11 bases from V and 8 bases from J; junction bases left unmatched: 9. This CDR3 is built from 14 residues. Germline V gives CDR1 MNHNY, CDR2 SVGAGI (reference sequence). The CDR3 DNA reads as TGTGCCGGAGCCAGGACTAGCGGGGGAGATGAGCAGTTCTTC. Translating it yields CAGARTSGGDEQFF.

This clonotype has ten or more counts. The gene calls are TRBV7-2 and TRBJ1-6; D remains ambiguous. V lost 5 bases, J lost 0 bases, and 2 bases lay in between. Germline V CDR1 and CDR2: SGHTA, FQGNSA. The CDR3 sequence is 13 residues long. CDR3 in amino acids: CASSVSYNSPLHF. The CDR3, as DNA: TGTGCCAGCAGCGTCTCCTATAATTCACCCCTCCACTTT. Combining the CDR3 with reference TRBV7-2 and TRBJ1-6 gives the whole variable domain GAGVSQSPSNKVTEKGKDVELRCDPISGHTALYWYRQSLGQGLEFLIYFQGNSAPDKSGLPSDRFSAERTGGSVSTLTIQRTQQEDSAVYLCASSVSYNSPLHFGNGTRLTVT.

This clonotype was observed a few times. V is TRBV5-1 and J is TRBJ1-1, with TRBD1 matching over 8 bases. V gave up 3 bases and J gave up 4 bases; unmatched junction bases: 8. Germline CDR1 and CDR2: SGHRS and YFSETQ. The length of the CDR3 is 15 residues. In nucleotides, the CDR3 is TGCGCCAGCAGCTCAACCGGGACAGGCACCACTGAAGCTTTCTTT. Its translation: CASSSTGTGTTEAFF. The full variable domain, its missing parts supplied by reference TRBV5-1 and TRBJ1-1, is KAGVTQTPRYLIKTRGQQVTLSCSPISGHRSVSWYQQTPGQGLQFLFEYFSETQRNKGNFPGRFSGRQFSNSRSEMNVSTLELGDSALYLCASSSTGTGTTEAFFGQGTRLTVV.

The chain has TRBV2 and TRBJ2-1; unclear D gene. Germline V gene lookup returns CDR1 SNHLY and CDR2 FYNNEI. V dropped 3 bases and J dropped 12 bases, with 12 bases sitting between them. The CDR3 is made up of 12 amino acids. The CDR3 protein is CASSDSTVRQFF. The CDR3 nucleotides read TGTGCCAGCAGTGATTCGACCGTGAGGCAGTTCTTC. The full variable domain, completed using reference TRBV2 and TRBJ2-1, is EPEVTQTPSHQVTQMGQEVILRCVPISNHLYFYWYRQILGQKVEFLVSFYNNEISEKSEIFDDQFSVERPDGSNFTLKIRSTKLEDSAMYFCASSDSTVRQFFGPGTRLTVL.

This clonotype was detected a few times. This chain links TRBV19 with TRBJ1-5; 7 nucleotides match TRBD1. V shed 11 bases, J shed 0 bases, and the junction held 7 bases outside the gene matches. The CDR3 has 14 amino acids. Germline V gene sequence: CDR1 LNHDA, CDR2 SQIVND (reference sequence). The CDR3 here is CAGGTAYSNQPQHF. The DNA for the CDR3 is TGTGCCGGCGGGACAGCGTATAGCAATCAGCCCCAGCATTTT.

This sequence joins TRBV10-3 and TRBJ2-2; a weak D match, TRBD2 (6 bases). Germline values: CDR1 ENHRY, CDR2 SYGVKD. The germline V and J ends were trimmed by 6 bases and 7 bases, with 12 bases remaining between them. The CDR3 sequence is 13 residues long. This CDR3 reads CAIRGGAVGELFF. Written as DNA, the CDR3 is TGTGCCATCAGGGGCGGGGCCGTCGGGGAGCTGTTTTTT.

This clonotype was detected only a few times. CDR3 sequence (DNA): TGTGCCAGCAGCCCCCTCAGGAGGACTGAAGCTTTCTTT. This sequence encodes CASSPLRRTEAFF. The chain employs TRBV7-6 and TRBJ1-1; D remains ambiguous. This CDR3 contains 13 residues. Trimming removed 5 bases at V and 5 bases at J, with 12 bases between. Germline CDR1 reads SGHVS; CDR2 reads FNYEAQ.

Details on this clonotype: The conserved phenylalanine or tryptophan normally closing the CDR3 is absent here, so this likely arose from a read error. This rearrangement joins TRBV3-1 to TRBJ2-2; D may be TRBD2 (6 bases). The CDR3 totals 17 residues. The V gene lost 4 bases and the J gene lost 3 bases, with 18 bases spanning the gap. Germline values: CDR1 LGHDT, CDR2 YNNKEL (reference sequence). The CDR3, as DNA: TGTGCCAGCAGCCTTTATGGGGGGTCCCGGGACACCGGGGAGCTGTTTTGT. It yields the protein CASSLYGGSRDTGELFC.

The chain links TRBV20-1 to TRBJ1-1; the D is unclear. Germline V gene sequence: CDR1 DFQATT, CDR2 SNEGSKA (reference sequence). The CDR3 totals 15 residues. Trimming shortened V by 5 bases and J by 10 bases, and 26 bases separated the two germline ends. CDR3 nucleotides: TGCAGTGCTCCAAGAGAGGGTACGGCTCTGGATGGAGCTTTCTTT. The encoded protein is CSAPREGTALDGAFF.

The chain carries TRBV19 and TRBJ1-5; D is undetermined. CDR3 length: 14 residues. From germline, CDR1 is LNHDA and CDR2 SQIVND (reference sequence). Trimming cost V 7 bases and J 1 base, with 11 bases left between them. CDR3 region: CASIGKGSNQPQHF. The CDR3 bases are TGTGCCAGTATAGGAAAGGGAAGCAATCAGCCCCAGCATTTT.

This chain joins TRBV25-1 and TRBJ1-5, with 7 bases matching TRBD1. The CDR3 extends over 13 amino acids. J gave up 4 bases and V 11 bases, and 8 bases lay outside the gene matches. Germline assignment: CDR1 MGHDK and CDR2 SYGVNS. The CDR3 DNA follows: TGTGCCTCCAAGGGACAGTTAAATCAGCCCCAGCATTTT. This gives the protein CASKGQLNQPQHF.

This clonotype has ten or more counts. The V call is TRBV7-2, the J call TRBJ1-2, with D tentatively TRBD1 (5 bases). V dropped 6 bases and J dropped 3 bases, with 11 bases sitting between them. The CDR3 length is 13 residues. Germline values: CDR1 SGHTA, CDR2 FQGNSA. The chain's CDR3 is CASSAGTDYGYTF. DNA of the CDR3: TGTGCCAGCAGTGCCGGGACGGACTATGGCTACACCTTC.

The chain employs TRBV28 and TRBJ1-1; D is unclear. The CDR3 is 10 residues long. V was pared by 2 bases and J by 9 bases, with 4 bases between. Germline V gene data show CDR1 as MDHEN and CDR2 as SYDVKM. The CDR3 here is CASSLEKAFF. The CDR3 nucleotides read TGTGCCAGCAGTTTAGAGAAAGCTTTCTTT.

The chain combines TRBV7-9 with TRBJ2-2; 11 nucleotides line up with TRBD2. Looked up from germline, CDR1 is SEHNR and CDR2 is FQNEAQ (reference sequence). Unmatched junction bases numbered 8, after V lost 5 bases and J lost 6 bases. The CDR3 extends over 16 amino acids. The CDR3 protein is CASSGRLAGSAGELFF. Written as DNA, the CDR3 is TGTGCCAGCAGCGGCCGACTAGCGGGATCCGCCGGGGAGCTGTTTTTT.

There are a few counts of this clonotype. This chain joins TRBV19 and TRBJ2-1, with a weak D call TRBD1 (8 bases). Trimming cost V 4 bases and J 8 bases, with 18 bases left between them. CDR1 is LNHDA and CDR2 is SQIVND in the germline V gene (reference sequence). The length of the CDR3 is 15 residues. The CDR3 sequence is CASSTIGQGGDEQFF. As DNA, the CDR3 is TGTGCCAGTAGTACCATCGGACAGGGAGGGGATGAGCAGTTCTTC.

In DNA, the CDR3 is TGTGCCAGCAGTGGGGAGCGGGGGGTCCCCTACAATGAGCAGTTCTTC. Translating gives CASSGERGVPYNEQFF. V gene TRBV12-3 or TRBV12-4 combines with J gene TRBJ2-1; 9 bases line up with TRBD2. J lost 2 bases, V lost 5 bases, and 7 bases had no gene match. The CDR3 consists of 16 residues.

Turning to this clonotype: A clone one base away is much larger, so this may be a read error. This sequence joins TRBV7-2 and TRBJ1-2, with unresolved D. CDR1 and CDR2 (germline): SGHTA, FQGNSA. The CDR3 spans 15 residues. The V and J ends lost 5 bases and 4 bases respectively, with 17 bases between them. The CDR3 region has the DNA TGTGCCAGCAGCCAAATAACCCCGACGGGCTATGGCTACACCTTC. This sequence encodes CASSQITPTGYGYTF.

On this clonotype itself: This may arise from a read error, as a much more abundant clone is one base away. This sequence joins TRBV28 and TRBJ2-5; 10 bases agree with TRBD2. The germline V gene has CDR1 MDHEN and CDR2 SYDVKM. The trim removed 7 bases at V and 2 bases at J, leaving 7 bases unmatched. The CDR3 covers 15 residues. CDR3 amino acids: CASTLLAGVQETQYF. The CDR3 DNA reads TGTGCCAGCACACTTCTAGCGGGGGTGCAAGAGACCCAGTACTTC.

This clonotype was seen more than once but under ten times. The J gene is TRBJ2-7, the V gene TRBV27; maybe TRBD2 (6 bases). Germline V gene sequence: CDR1 MNHEY, CDR2 SMNVEV (reference sequence). This CDR3 contains 12 residues. With 6 bases removed from V and 7 bases from J, the gap between germline ends came to 13 bases. Here the CDR3 DNA reads TGTGCCAGCAGGGGACTTGGATGGGAGCAGTACTTC. It yields the protein CASRGLGWEQYF.

In its sample, this clonotype was seen many times. J is TRBJ2-1 and V is TRBV6-5; 14 bases match TRBD2. V lost 2 bases, J lost 9 bases, and 0 bases stayed unmatched. The CDR3 is made up of 14 amino acids. Germline-derived CDR1 and CDR2 are MNHEY and SVGAGI. The CDR3 sequence: CASSYGLAGGEQFF. The CDR3 nucleotides read TGTGCCAGCAGTTACGGACTAGCGGGAGGTGAGCAGTTCTTC.

This clonotype was recorded a few times. This chain connects TRBV10-3 to TRBJ2-3; no reliable D call. Germline CDR1 reads ENHRY; CDR2 reads SYGVKD. Trimming took off 8 bases at V and 6 bases at J, with 21 bases between the two ends. This CDR3 spans 15 amino acids. CDR3 in DNA: TGTGCCATCGGGTCCGGGTTTCAAGAACGCGATACGCAGTATTTT. As protein: CAIGSGFQERDTQYF.

This clonotype showed up many times. The genes are TRBV7-2 and TRBJ2-5; D is perhaps TRBD2 (5 bases). The CDR3 consists of 14 residues. The germline V gene has CDR1 SGHTA and CDR2 FQGNSA. V lost 4 bases and J lost 5, with 14 bases in between. For the CDR3, the DNA is TGTGCCAGCAGCTCCCCGACCGGGAAGGAGACCCAGTACTTC. Residues: CASSSPTGKETQYF.

The chain links TRBV19 to TRBJ1-1; D is ambiguous. Trimming shortened V by 8 bases and J by 0 bases, and 10 bases separated the two germline ends. The length of the CDR3 is 13 residues. Looked up from germline, CDR1 is LNHDA and CDR2 is SQIVND (reference sequence). Written as DNA, the CDR3 is TGTGCCAGTGATCATGGGATGAACACTGAAGCTTTCTTT. Translated: CASDHGMNTEAFF.

This clonotype was observed many times. The genes are TRBV7-8 and TRBJ1-1, with 8 bases identical to TRBD1. Trimming cost V 3 bases and J 7 bases; bases outside gene matches: 4. Germline CDR1 reads SGHVS; CDR2 reads FQNEAQ. This CDR3 is built from 13 residues. The CDR3 DNA reads as TGTGCCAGCAGCTTGTATGACAGGGGTGAAGCTTTCTTT. It translates to CASSLYDRGEAFF.